The rows below give T cell receptor beta chains drawn from one sample of a study of blood T cell repertoires in COVID-19. Assay used: immunoSEQ multiplex PCR; TCRdb lists only in-frame clones, some missing. The sample includes about 200,000 clones, 70% to 90% of them seen just once. Sequencing input: peripheral blood. The receptors were sampled from a human donor in a cohort sampled during active COVID-19. The CDR3 runs from the conserved cysteine through the conserved F or W. The D gene is left open where the match is weak. The size of a clone is reported for some rows only, either as once, few or many, or as a class for expanded clones.

clone_size	d_call	j_call	v_call	cdr3_aa	cdr3_nt
few	-	TRBJ1-1	TRBV9	CASSPPTRVTEAFF	TGTGCCAGCAGCCCACCGACTAGGGTTACTGAAGCTTTCTTT
-	-	TRBJ1-1	TRBV7-2	CASSPQGGGTEAFF	TGTGCCAGCAGCCCACAGGGCGGCGGGACTGAAGCTTTCTTT
-	-	TRBJ2-7	TRBV3-1/TRBV3-2	CASSQALEVASYEQYF	TGTGCCAGCAGCCAAGCGTTGGAGGTAGCCTCCTACGAGCAGTACTTC
-	TRBD2	TRBJ2-3	TRBV7-2	CASSPASGGSSTDTQYF	TGTGCCAGCAGCCCCGCTAGCGGGGGTTCTAGCACAGATACGCAGTATTTT
once	TRBD1	TRBJ2-3	TRBV19	CASSITDRGRADTQYF	TGTGCCAGTAGTATAACTGACAGGGGGCGCGCAGATACGCAGTATTTT
once	-	TRBJ2-3	TRBV5-1	CASSPGQTDTQYF	TGCGCCAGCAGCCCCGGACAGACAGATACGCAGTATTTT
-	-	TRBJ2-2	TRBV7-2	CASTLGQHTGELFF	TGTGCCAGCACCTTGGGGCAGCACACCGGGGAGCTGTTTTTT
-	TRBD2	TRBJ2-2	TRBV24-1	CATSDWGTSGNTGELFF	TGTGCCACCAGTGATTGGGGGACTAGCGGGAACACCGGGGAGCTGTTTTTT
once	-	TRBJ2-2	TRBV7-9	CASSSNIKGAGELFF	TGTGCCAGCAGCTCCAACATTAAAGGGGCCGGGGAGCTGTTTTTT
-	TRBD2	TRBJ2-7	TRBV4-3	CASSPQDYRGGSSYEQYF	TGCGCCAGCAGCCCCCAGGATTATCGGGGGGGTAGCTCCTACGAGCAGTACTTC
-	TRBD2	TRBJ2-5	TRBV5-1	CASSPGLAGLRDF	TGCGCCAGCAGCCCCGGACTAGCGGGCCTCCGCGACTTC
-	-	TRBJ2-7	TRBV5-1	CASTRPGTRNYEQYF	TGCGCCAGCACCCGACCGGGGACACGTAACTACGAGCAGTACTTC
-	-	TRBJ1-3	TRBV5-1	CASSLKGLRGNSGNTIYF	TGCGCCAGCAGCTTGAAAGGGTTACGGGGAAACTCTGGAAACACCATATATTTT
-	-	TRBJ1-1	TRBV11-2	CASSLSGFSEAFF	TGTGCCAGCAGCTTATCAGGGTTCAGTGAAGCTTTCTTT
-	-	TRBJ1-2	TRBV5-1	CASSLVSGLDGYTF	TGCGCCAGCAGCTTGGTTTCAGGGTTGGATGGCTACACCTTC
-	-	TRBJ2-7	TRBV7-9	CASSFPEGQAYEQYF	TGTGCCAGCAGCTTCCCCGAAGGTCAGGCCTACGAGCAGTACTTC
-	-	TRBJ2-3	TRBV4-3	CASSLYRDDTQYF	TGCGCCAGCAGCCTCTACAGGGATGATACGCAGTATTTT
-	-	TRBJ2-7	TRBV24-1	CATSLFYEQYF	TGTGCCACCAGCCTTTTCTACGAGCAGTACTTC
-	-	TRBJ2-2	TRBV10-3	CAISARGAPGTGELFF	TGTGCCATCAGTGCGAGAGGAGCGCCGGGCACCGGGGAGCTGTTTTTT
-	-	TRBJ1-4	TRBV7-2	CASSLWGGLLEKLFF	TGTGCCAGCAGTCTCTGGGGGGGTCTTTTGGAAAAACTGTTTTTT
-	-	TRBJ1-3	TRBV30	CAWSGELGNTIYF	TGTGCCTGGAGTGGGGAGTTAGGAAACACCATATATTTT
few	-	TRBJ2-3	TRBV3-1/TRBV3-2	CASSQAKGNSYTDTQYF	TGTGCCAGCAGCCAAGCCAAGGGGAACTCTTACACAGATACGCAGTATTTT
-	TRBD2	TRBJ2-7	TRBV6-2/TRBV6-3	CASSPGLAGAHSYEQYF	TGTGCCAGCAGCCCCGGATTAGCGGGGGCCCATTCCTACGAGCAGTACTTC
-	-	TRBJ2-7	TRBV9	CASSPERWSSYEQYF	TGTGCCAGCAGCCCAGAGAGGTGGTCCTCCTACGAGCAGTACTTC
few	TRBD1	TRBJ1-6	TRBV5-1	CASSLAGQGLPLHF	TGCGCCAGCAGCTTGGCAGGACAGGGATTACCCCTCCACTTT
-	-	TRBJ2-7	TRBV5-1	CASSLGQQDDEQYF	TGCGCCAGCAGCTTGGGACAGCAGGACGACGAGCAGTACTTC
-	TRBD1	TRBJ2-5	TRBV5-6	CASSFGTGGMGTQYF	TGTGCCAGCAGCTTTGGGACAGGGGGAATGGGGACCCAGTACTTC
-	-	TRBJ2-3	TRBV28	CASSFLSGDSDTDTQYF	TGTGCCAGCAGTTTTCTGTCAGGGGATTCGGACACAGATACGCAGTATTTT
-	TRBD2	TRBJ2-3	TRBV3-1/TRBV3-2	CASSQENSGTGDTQYF	TGTGCCAGCAGCCAAGAGAATAGCGGGACTGGAGATACGCAGTATTTT
-	-	TRBJ2-1	TRBV29-1	CSVEGGSYNEQFF	TGCAGCGTTGAAGGTGGGAGCTACAATGAGCAGTTCTTC
-	TRBD2	TRBJ2-1	TRBV15	CATSQRGGRHEQFF	TGTGCCACCAGCCAGCGGGGGGGCCGGCATGAGCAGTTCTTC
-	TRBD1	TRBJ1-4	TRBV28	CASSSGQGREKLFF	TGTGCCAGCAGCTCGGGACAGGGCCGGGAAAAACTGTTTTTT
-	TRBD1	TRBJ1-5	TRBV10-3	CAIGGDRDQPQHF	TGTGCCATCGGGGGGGACAGGGACCAGCCCCAGCATTTT
once	-	TRBJ1-2	TRBV29-1	CSAVTENYGYTF	TGCAGCGCCGTGACAGAAAACTATGGCTACACCTTC
-	TRBD1	TRBJ1-2	TRBV24-1	CATSVGQGAGGYTF	TGTGCCACCAGTGTGGGACAGGGCGCCGGTGGCTACACCTTC
-	-	TRBJ1-1	TRBV10-3	CAIRPRGDGNTEAFF	TGTGCCATCAGGCCCCGGGGGGATGGGAACACTGAAGCTTTCTTT
-	TRBD1	TRBJ1-4	TRBV4-1	CASSRGQDNEKLFF	TGCGCCAGCAGCCGGGGACAGGATAATGAAAAACTGTTTTTT
-	TRBD1	TRBJ1-5	TRBV28	CASSYPPGQGQPQHF	TGTGCCAGCAGTTACCCGCCGGGACAGGGTCAGCCCCAGCATTTT
-	TRBD1	TRBJ2-1	TRBV7-2	CASSLEGTGLTEQFF	TGTGCCAGCAGCTTAGAAGGGACAGGGCTGACTGAGCAGTTCTTC
-	TRBD1	TRBJ1-2	TRBV19	CASSIYGTGGDTF	TGTGCCAGTAGTATCTACGGGACAGGGGGTGACACCTTC
-	-	TRBJ2-5	TRBV19	CASKRGLAQETQYF	TGTGCCAGTAAACGCGGTTTAGCACAAGAGACCCAGTACTTC
-	TRBD1	TRBJ1-6	TRBV18	CASSPAQGENSPLHF	TGTGCCAGCTCACCCGCCCAGGGGGAGAATTCACCCCTCCACTTT
-	-	TRBJ2-2	TRBV7-8	CASTHPARRELFF	TGTGCCAGCACCCACCCTGCGCGAAGGGAGCTGTTTTTT
few	-	TRBJ1-5	TRBV5-1	CASSLWGDSNQPQHF	TGCGCCAGCAGCTTGTGGGGGGACAGCAATCAGCCCCAGCATTTT
-	TRBD2	TRBJ2-4	TRBV7-2	CASSLEGTSTGKNIQYF	TGTGCCAGCAGCTTAGAGGGGACTAGCACCGGCAAAAACATTCAGTACTTC
-	TRBD2	TRBJ2-1	TRBV19	CASSPVWSGTYNEQFF	TGTGCCAGTAGCCCCGTATGGAGCGGGACTTACAATGAGCAGTTCTTC
-	-	TRBJ2-7	TRBV6-5	CASSYVDRDTYEQYF	TGTGCCAGCAGCTACGTCGACAGAGATACCTACGAGCAGTACTTC
once	-	TRBJ2-7	TRBV7-9	CASSLGTVNTYEQYF	TGTGCCAGCAGCTTAGGAACAGTTAATACCTACGAGCAGTACTTC
-	TRBD2	TRBJ2-1	TRBV7-9	CASSARTSGTSREQFF	TGTGCCAGCAGCGCCCGGACTAGCGGGACCTCCCGTGAGCAGTTCTTC
few	-	TRBJ1-2	TRBV4-1	CASSGGIANYGYTF	TGCGCCAGCAGCGGGGGCATCGCTAACTATGGCTACACCTTC
-	TRBD1	TRBJ1-2	TRBV5-1	CASSTIQGNYGYTF	TGCGCCAGCAGCACGATACAGGGGAACTATGGCTACACCTTC
-	-	TRBJ1-2	TRBV12-3/TRBV12-4	CASNSDSRYGYTF	TGTGCCAGCAACTCGGACAGCCGCTATGGCTACACCTTC
-	TRBD2	TRBJ2-1	TRBV13	CASSLASSGGALNEQFF	TGTGCCAGCAGCTTAGCGTCTAGCGGGGGGGCCCTCAATGAGCAGTTCTTC